This T cell receptor (beta chain) was sequenced during a study of vaccination and CD4 T cells after COVID-19. CDR3 length equals 15 residues. V dropped 5 bases and J dropped 2 bases, with 10 bases sitting between them. The germline V gene has CDR1 SGHAT and CDR2 FQDESV (reference sequence). Sequencing of DNA taken from cultured CD4+ T cells relied on the Oncomine TCR Beta short-read assay. TCRdb itself ran the PCR reads through MiXCR, one entry per CDR3 protein. This table has over 8,000 distinct CDR3 sequences, approximately 64% appearing once. Noted treatment: roughly nine-day PBMC culture with coronavirus spike peptide pools or control peptides (ViraFEST assay). This clonotype was observed once. Its matching antigen is unknown.

This clonotype was obtained from a human donor who had recovered from COVID-19. The V call is TRBV11-1, the J call TRBJ2-6; a possible D gene is TRBD1 (6 bases). Sequencing input: CD4+ T cells from blood, cultured in vitro. CDR3 DNA sequence: TGTGCCAGCAGCCAACGGACAGCTGGGGCCAACGTCCTGACTTTC. Encoded protein: CASSQRTAGANVLTF.